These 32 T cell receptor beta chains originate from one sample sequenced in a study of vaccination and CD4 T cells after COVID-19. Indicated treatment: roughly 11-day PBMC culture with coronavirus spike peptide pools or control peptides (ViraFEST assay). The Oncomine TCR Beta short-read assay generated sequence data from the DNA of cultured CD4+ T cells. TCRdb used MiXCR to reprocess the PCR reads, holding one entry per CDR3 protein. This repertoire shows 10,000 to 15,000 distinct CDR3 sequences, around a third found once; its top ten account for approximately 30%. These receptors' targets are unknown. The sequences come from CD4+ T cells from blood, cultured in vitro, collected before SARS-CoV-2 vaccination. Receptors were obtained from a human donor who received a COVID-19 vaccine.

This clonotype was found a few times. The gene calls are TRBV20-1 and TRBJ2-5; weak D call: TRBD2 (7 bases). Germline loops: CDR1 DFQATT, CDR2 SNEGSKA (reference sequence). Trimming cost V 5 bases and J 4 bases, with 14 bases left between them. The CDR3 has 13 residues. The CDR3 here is CSALTGGGETQYF. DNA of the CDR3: TGCAGTGCTCTCACGGGGGGCGGAGAGACCCAGTACTTC.

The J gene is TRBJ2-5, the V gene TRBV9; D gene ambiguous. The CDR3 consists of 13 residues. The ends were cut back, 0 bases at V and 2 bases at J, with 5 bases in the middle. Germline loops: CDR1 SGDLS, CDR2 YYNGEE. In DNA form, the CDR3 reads TGTGCCAGCAGCGTAGGGCTACAAGAGACCCAGTACTTC. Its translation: CASSVGLQETQYF.

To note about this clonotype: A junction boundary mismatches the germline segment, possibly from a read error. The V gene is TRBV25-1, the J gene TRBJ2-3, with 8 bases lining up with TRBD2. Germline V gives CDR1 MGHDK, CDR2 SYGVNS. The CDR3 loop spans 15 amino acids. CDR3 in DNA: TGTGCCAGCAGTGCATCGGGGGGGACCACAGATGCGCAGTATTTT. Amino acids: CASSASGGTTDAQYF.

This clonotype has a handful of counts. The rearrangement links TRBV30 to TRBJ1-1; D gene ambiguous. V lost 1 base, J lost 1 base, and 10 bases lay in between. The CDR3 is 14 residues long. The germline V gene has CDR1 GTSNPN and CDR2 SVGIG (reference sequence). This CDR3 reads CAWSDGEPNTEAFF. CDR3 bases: TGTGCCTGGAGTGACGGGGAACCGAACACTGAAGCTTTCTTT.

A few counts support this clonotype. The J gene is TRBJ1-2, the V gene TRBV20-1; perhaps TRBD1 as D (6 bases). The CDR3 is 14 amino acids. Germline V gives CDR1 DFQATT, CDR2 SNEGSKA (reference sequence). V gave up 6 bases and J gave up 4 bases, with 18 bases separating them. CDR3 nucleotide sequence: TGCAGTGCCCCCCCCCATGCAGGGGCCTATGGCTACACCTTC. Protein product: CSAPPHAGAYGYTF.

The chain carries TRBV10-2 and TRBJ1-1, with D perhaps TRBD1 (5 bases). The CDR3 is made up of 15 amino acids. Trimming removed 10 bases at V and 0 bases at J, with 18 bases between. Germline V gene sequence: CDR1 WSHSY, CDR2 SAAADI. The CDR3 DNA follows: TGCGCCACCACGAAGGGAGGGGAAATGAACACTGAAGCTTTCTTT. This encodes CATTKGGEMNTEAFF.

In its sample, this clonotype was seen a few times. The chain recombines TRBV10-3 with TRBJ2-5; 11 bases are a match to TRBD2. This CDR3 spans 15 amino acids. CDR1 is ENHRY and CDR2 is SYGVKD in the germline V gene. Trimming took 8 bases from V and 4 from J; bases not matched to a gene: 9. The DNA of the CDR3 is TGTGCCATCGGGAAGTCCGGGACTAGCGGAGAGACCCAGTACTTC. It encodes CAIGKSGTSGETQYF.

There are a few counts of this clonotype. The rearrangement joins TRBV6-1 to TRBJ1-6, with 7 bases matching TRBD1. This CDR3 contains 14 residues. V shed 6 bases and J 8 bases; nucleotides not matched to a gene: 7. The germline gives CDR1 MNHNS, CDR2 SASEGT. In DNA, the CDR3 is TGTGCCAGCAGATTCCAGGGGGGTCATTCACCCCTCCACTTT. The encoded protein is CASRFQGGHSPLHF.

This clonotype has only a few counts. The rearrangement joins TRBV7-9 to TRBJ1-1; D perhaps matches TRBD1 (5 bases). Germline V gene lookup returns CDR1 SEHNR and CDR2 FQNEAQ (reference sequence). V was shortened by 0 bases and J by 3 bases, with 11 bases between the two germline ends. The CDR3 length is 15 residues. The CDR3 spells CASSLARQGDTEAFF. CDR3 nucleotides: TGTGCCAGCAGCTTAGCAAGACAAGGGGACACTGAAGCTTTCTTT.

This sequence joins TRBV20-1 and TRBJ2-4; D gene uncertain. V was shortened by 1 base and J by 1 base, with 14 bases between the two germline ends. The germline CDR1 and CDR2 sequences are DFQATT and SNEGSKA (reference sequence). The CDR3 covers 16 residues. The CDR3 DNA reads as TGCAGTGCTAGAGTGGGTGGGATTTGGGCCAAAAACATTCAGTACTTC. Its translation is CSARVGGIWAKNIQYF.

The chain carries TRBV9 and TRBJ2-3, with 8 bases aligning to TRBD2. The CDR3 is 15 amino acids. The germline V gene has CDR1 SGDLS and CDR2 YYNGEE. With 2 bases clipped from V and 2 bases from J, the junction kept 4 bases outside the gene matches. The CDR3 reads CASSVTSGFTDTQYF. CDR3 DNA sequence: TGTGCCAGCAGCGTTACTAGCGGATTCACAGATACGCAGTATTTT.

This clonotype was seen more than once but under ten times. CDR3 protein: CASSFGQGGEQYF. The CDR3 nucleotides are TGTGCCAGCAGTTTCGGACAGGGGGGCGAGCAGTACTTC. The chain uses TRBV12-3 or TRBV12-4 and TRBJ2-7, with 10 bases aligning to TRBD1. V lost 3 bases to trimming and J lost 6 bases; unmatched junction nucleotides: 2. The CDR3 contains 13 residues.

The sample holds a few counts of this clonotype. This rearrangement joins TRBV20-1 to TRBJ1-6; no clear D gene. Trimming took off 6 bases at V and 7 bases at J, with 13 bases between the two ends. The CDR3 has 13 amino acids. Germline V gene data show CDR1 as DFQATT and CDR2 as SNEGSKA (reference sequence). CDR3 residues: CSARTIQNSPLHF. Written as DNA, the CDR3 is TGCAGTGCCCGGACGATCCAAAATTCACCCCTCCACTTT.

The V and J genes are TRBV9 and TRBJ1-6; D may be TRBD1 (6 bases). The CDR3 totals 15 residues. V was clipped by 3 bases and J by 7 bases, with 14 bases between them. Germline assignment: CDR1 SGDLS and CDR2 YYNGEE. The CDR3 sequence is CASSERGIGNSPLHF. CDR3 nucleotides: TGTGCCAGCAGCGAGAGGGGGATCGGGAATTCACCCCTCCACTTT.

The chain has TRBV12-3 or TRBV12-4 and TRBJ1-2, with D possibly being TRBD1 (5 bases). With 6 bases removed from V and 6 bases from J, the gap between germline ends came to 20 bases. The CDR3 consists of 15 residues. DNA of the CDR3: TGTGCCAGCAGCCCACACCCTCAGGGATCTGATGGCTACACCTTC. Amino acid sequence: CASSPHPQGSDGYTF.

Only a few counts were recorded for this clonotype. CDR3 sequence reads: CASSLRPADGTGVYYGYTF. CDR3 coding DNA: TGTGCCAGCAGCTTACGTCCAGCTGACGGGACAGGGGTTTATTATGGCTACACCTTC. The rearrangement joins TRBV5-8 to TRBJ1-2; 10 nucleotides match TRBD1. Trimming cost V 2 bases and J 5 bases; bases outside gene matches: 18. Germline CDR1 SGHTS, CDR2 YDEGEE. This CDR3 comprises 19 residues.

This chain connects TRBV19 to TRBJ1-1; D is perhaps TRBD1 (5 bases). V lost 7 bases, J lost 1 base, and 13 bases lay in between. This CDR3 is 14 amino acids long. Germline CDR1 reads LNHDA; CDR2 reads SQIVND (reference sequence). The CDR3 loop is CASTPGGGNTEAFF. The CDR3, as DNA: TGTGCCAGTACCCCCGGGGGGGGGAACACTGAAGCTTTCTTT.

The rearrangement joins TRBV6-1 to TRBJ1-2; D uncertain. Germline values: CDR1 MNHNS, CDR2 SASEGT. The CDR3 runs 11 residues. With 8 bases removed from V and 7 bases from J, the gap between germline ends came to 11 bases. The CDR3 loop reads CASQEVGGYTF. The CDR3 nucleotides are TGTGCCAGCCAGGAGGTGGGTGGCTACACCTTC.

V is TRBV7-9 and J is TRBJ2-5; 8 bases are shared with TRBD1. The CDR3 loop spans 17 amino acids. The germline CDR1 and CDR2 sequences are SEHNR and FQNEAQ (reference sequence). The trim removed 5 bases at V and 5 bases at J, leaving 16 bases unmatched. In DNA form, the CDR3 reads TGTGCCAGCAGCCCTAGAGCCCGGACAGGGATGGAGGAGACCCAGTACTTC. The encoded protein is CASSPRARTGMEETQYF.

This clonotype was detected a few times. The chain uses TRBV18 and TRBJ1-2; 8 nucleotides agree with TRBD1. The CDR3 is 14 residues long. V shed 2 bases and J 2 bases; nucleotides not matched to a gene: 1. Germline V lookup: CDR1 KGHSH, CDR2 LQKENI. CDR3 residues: CASSPRTGNYGYTF. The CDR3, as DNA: TGTGCCAGCTCACCAAGGACAGGGAACTATGGCTACACCTTC.

The CDR3 protein is CASSLVGESYTF. CDR3 bases: TGTGCCAGCAGCTTAGTAGGGGAAAGCTACACCTTC. The V call is TRBV7-9, the J call TRBJ1-2; a possible D gene is TRBD1 (5 bases). V shed 1 base and J shed 9 bases, with 9 bases lying between them. The germline CDR1 and CDR2 sequences are SEHNR and FQNEAQ (reference sequence). The CDR3 covers 12 residues.

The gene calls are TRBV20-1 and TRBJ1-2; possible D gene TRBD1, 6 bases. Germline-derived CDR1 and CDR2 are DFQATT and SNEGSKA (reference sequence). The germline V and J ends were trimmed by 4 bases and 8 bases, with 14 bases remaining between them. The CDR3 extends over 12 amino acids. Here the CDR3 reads CSATRDTNGYTF. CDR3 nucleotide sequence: TGCAGTGCTACTAGGGACACTAACGGCTACACCTTC.

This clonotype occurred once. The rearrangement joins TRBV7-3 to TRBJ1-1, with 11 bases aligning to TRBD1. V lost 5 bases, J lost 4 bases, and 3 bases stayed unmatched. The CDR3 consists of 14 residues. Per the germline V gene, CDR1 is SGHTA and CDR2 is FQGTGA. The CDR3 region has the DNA TGTGCCAGCAGCCGAGGGACAGGGGGCACTGAAGCTTTCTTT. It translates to CASSRGTGGTEAFF.

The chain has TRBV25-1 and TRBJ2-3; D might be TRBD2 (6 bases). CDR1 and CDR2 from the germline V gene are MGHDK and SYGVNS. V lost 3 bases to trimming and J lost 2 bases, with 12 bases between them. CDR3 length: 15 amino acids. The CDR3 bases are TGTGCCAGCAGTGACCCGACTAGACTCACAGATACGCAGTATTTT. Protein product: CASSDPTRLTDTQYF.

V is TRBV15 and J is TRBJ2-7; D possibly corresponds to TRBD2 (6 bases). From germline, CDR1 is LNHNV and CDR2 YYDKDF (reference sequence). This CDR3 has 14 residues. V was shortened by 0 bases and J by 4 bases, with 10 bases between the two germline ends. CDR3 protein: CATSRDLGGYEQYF. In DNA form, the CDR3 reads TGTGCCACCAGCAGAGACTTGGGGGGATACGAGCAGTACTTC.

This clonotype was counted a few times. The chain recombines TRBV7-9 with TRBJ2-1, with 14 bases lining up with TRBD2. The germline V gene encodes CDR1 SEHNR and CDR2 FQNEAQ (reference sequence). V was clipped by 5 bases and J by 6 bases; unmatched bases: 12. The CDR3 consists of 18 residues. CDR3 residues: CASSLGLTSGGAGNEQFF. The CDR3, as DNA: TGTGCCAGCAGCCTAGGGCTGACTAGCGGGGGGGCGGGCAATGAGCAGTTCTTC.

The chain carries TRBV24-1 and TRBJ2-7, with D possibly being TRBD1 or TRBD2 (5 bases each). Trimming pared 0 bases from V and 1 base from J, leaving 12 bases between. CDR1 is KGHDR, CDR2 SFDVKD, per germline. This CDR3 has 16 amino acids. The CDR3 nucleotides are TGTGCCACCAGTGATTTGCATGGGGACGGATCCTACGAGCAGTACTTC. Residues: CATSDLHGDGSYEQYF.

CDR3 nucleotide sequence: TGCGCCAGCAGCCCCAGGGAGGATAATTCACCCCTCCACTTT. Translated, it gives CASSPREDNSPLHF. V and J are TRBV5-1 and TRBJ1-6, with a possible D match to TRBD1 (5 bases). The CDR3 contains 14 residues. V shed 4 bases and J shed 5 bases, with 10 bases lying between them. CDR1 is SGHRS, CDR2 YFSETQ, per germline.

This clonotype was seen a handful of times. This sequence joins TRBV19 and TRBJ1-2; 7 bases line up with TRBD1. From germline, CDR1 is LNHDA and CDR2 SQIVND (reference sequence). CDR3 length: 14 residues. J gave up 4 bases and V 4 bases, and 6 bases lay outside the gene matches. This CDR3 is CASSSIPGGYGYTF. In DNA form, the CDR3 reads TGTGCCAGTAGTAGCATCCCAGGGGGCTATGGCTACACCTTC.

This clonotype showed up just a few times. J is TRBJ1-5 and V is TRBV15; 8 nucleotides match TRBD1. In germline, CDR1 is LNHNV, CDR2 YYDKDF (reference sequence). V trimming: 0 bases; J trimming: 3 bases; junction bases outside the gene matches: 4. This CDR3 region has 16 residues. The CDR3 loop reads CATSRDSRGLNQPQHF. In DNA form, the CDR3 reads TGTGCCACCAGCAGAGATTCCAGGGGGCTCAATCAGCCCCAGCATTTT.

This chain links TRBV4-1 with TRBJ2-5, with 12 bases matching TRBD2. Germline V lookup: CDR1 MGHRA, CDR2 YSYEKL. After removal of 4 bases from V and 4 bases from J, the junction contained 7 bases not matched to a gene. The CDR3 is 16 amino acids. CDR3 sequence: CASSRPSGGVGETQYF. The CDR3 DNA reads TGCGCCAGCAGCCGACCTAGCGGGGGGGTTGGAGAGACCCAGTACTTC.

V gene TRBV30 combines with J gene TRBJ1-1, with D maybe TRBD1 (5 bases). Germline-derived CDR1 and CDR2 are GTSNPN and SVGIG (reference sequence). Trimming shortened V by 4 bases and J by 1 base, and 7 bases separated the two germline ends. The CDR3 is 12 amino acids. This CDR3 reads CAWTQGNTEAFF. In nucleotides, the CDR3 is TGTGCCTGGACGCAGGGGAACACTGAAGCTTTCTTT.